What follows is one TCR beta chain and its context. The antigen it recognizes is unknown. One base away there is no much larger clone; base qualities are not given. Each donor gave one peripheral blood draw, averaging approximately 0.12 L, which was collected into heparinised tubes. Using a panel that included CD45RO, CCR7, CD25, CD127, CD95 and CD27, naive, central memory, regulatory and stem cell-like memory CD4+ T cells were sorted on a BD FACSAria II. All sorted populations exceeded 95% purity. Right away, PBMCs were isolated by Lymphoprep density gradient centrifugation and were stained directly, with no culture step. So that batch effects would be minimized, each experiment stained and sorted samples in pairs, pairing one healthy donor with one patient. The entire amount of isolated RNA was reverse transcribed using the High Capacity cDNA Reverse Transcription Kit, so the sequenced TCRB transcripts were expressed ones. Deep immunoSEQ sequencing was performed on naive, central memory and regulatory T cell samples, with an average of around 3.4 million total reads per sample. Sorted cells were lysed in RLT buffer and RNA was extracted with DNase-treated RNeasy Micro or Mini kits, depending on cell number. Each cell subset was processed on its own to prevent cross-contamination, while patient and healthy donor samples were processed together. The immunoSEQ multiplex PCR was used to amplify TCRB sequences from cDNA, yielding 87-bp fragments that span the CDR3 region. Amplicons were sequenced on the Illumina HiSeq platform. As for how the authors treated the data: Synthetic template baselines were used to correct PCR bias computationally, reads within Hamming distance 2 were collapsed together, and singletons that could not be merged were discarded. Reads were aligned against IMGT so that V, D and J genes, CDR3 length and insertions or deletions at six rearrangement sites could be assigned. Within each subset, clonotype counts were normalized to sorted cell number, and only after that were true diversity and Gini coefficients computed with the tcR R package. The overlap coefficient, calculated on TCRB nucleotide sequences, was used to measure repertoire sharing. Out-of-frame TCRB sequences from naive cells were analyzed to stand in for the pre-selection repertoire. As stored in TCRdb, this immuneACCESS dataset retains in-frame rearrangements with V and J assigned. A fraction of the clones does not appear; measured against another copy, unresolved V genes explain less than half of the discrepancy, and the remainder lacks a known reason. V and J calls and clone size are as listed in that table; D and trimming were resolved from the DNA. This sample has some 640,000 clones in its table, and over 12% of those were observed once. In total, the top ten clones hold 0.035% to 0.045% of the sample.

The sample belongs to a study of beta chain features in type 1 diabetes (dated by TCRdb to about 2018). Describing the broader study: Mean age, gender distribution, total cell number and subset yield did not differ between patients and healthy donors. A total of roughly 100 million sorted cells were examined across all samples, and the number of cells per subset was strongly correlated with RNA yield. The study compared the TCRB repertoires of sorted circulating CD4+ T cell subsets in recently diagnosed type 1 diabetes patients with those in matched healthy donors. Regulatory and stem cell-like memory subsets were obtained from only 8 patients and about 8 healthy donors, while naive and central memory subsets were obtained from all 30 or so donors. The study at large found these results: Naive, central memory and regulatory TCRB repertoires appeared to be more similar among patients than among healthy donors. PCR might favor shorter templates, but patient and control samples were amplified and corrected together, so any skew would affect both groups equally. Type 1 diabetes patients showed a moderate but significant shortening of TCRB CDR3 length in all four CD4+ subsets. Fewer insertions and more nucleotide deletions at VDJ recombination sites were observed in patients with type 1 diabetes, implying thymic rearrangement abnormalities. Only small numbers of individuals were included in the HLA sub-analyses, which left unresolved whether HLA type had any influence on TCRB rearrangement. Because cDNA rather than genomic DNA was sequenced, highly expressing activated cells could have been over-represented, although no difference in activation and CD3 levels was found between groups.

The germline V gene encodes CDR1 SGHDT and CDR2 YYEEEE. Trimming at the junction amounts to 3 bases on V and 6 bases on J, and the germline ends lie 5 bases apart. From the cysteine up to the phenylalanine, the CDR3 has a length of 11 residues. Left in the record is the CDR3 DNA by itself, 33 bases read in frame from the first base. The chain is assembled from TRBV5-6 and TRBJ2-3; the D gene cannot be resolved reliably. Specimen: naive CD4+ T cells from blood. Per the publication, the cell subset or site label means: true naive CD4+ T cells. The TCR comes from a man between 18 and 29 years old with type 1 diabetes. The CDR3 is CASSSRDTQYF. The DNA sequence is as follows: TGTGCCAGCAGCTCACGTGATACGCAGTATTTT.